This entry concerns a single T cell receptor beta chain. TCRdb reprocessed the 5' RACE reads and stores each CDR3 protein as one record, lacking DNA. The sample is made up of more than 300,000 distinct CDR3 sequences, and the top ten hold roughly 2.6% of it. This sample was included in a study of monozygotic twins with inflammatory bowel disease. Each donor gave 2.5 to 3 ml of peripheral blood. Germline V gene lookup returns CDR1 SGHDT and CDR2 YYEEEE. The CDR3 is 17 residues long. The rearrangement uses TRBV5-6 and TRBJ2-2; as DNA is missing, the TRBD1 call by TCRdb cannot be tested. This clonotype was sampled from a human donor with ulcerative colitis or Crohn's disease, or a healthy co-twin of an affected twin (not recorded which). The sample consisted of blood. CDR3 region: CASSLSWSGRNTGELFF. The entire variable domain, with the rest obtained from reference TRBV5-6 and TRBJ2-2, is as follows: DAGVTQSPTHLIKTRGQQVTLRCSPKSGHDTVSWYQQALGQGPQFIFQYYEEEERQRGNFPDRFSGHQFPNYSSELNVNALLLGDSALYLCASSLSWSGRNTGELFFGEGSRLTVL.